This T cell receptor (beta chain) was identified in a study of shared clonotypes between healthy human individuals. Study background: Each donor had three CD4 naive, three CD4 memory, two CD8 naive and one CD8 memory plate.

About this clone: The antigen is unknown.

It was across several immunoSEQ plates that each subset's genomic DNA was evenly split. Profiled with immunoSEQ multiplex PCR; TCRdb holds only in-frame clones, not every one. The table records some 700,000 clones, about 92% of them present only once. The study's findings and limits: Sampling covered blood only; tissue repertoires likely differ.

V dropped 5 bases and J dropped 2; count of bases not matched to a gene: 7. CDR1 and CDR2 from the germline V gene are SGHVS and FNYEAQ. CDR3 length equals 15 residues. The sequence was collected from a young man in good health. Some clones in this sample may be carry-over from other donors' samples. V gene TRBV7-6 combines with J gene TRBJ2-3; 7 bases agree with TRBD2. Sequencing used memory CD8+ T cells from PBMCs. Subset of the sample: CD45RO+ cells pooled with CCR7-negative TemRA cells. Here the CDR3 DNA reads TGTGCCAGCAGCCCAAATGGGAGGGACACAGATACGCAGTATTTT. As protein: CASSPNGRDTDTQYF.